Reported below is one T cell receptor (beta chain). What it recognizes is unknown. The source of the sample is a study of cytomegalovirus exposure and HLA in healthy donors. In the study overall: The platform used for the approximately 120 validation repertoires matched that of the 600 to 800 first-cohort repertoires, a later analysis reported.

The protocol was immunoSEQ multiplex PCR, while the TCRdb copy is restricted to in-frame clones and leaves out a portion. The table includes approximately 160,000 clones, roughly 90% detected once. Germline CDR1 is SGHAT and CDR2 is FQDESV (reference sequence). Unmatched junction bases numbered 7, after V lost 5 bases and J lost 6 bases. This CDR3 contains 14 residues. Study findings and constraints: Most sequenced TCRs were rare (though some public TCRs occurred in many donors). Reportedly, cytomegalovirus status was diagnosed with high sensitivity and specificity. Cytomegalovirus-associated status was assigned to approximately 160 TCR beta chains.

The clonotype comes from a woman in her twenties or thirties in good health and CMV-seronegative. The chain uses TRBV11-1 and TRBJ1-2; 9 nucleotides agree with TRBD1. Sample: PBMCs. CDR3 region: CASSRRDREDGYTF. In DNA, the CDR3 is TGTGCCAGCAGCCGCCGGGACAGGGAAGATGGCTACACCTTC. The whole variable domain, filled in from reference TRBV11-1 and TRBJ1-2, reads EAEVAQSPRYKITEKSQAVAFWCDPISGHATLYWYRQILGQGPELLVQFQDESVVDDSQLPKDRFSAERLKGVDSTLKIQPAELGDSAMYLCASSRRDREDGYTFGSGTRLTVV.